Listed here is a single T cell receptor beta chain. The data were obtained in a study of blood T cell repertoires in COVID-19. Study-level information: Samples of COVID-19 (acute and convalescent) were obtained from the United States, Italy and Spain. PBMCs, B-cell-depleted T cells, or T cells provided the cDNA or gDNA that made up the material.

CDR1 is SGHTS, CDR2 YDEGEE, per germline. The CDR3 is made up of 15 amino acids. After removal of 2 bases from V and 9 bases from J, the junction contained 9 bases not matched to a gene. In the source study's methods: Estimation of nucleated cell counts was performed using reference gene primer amplification. The table came from immunoSEQ multiplex PCR; TCRdb's copy has only in-frame clones and leaves some out. The V and J calls and clone size come from that table; D and trimming were worked out from the DNA. This table has 100,000 to 150,000 clones, approximately 87% appearing once. The source is a woman aged 60 to 75 with acute or convalescent COVID-19. The chain employs TRBV5-8 and TRBJ2-1; 9 bases align to TRBD1. The source material was peripheral blood. CDR3: CASSLGGQGQAEQFF. Written as DNA, the CDR3 is TGTGCCAGCAGCTTAGGGGGACAGGGTCAAGCTGAGCAGTTCTTC. The whole variable domain, remainder taken from reference TRBV5-8 and TRBJ2-1, is EAGVTQSPTHLIKTRGQQATLRCSPISGHTSVYWYQQALGLGLQFLLWYDEGEERNRGNFPPRFSGRQFPNYSSELNVNALELEDSALYLCASSLGGQGQAEQFFGPGTRLTVL.